A selection of T cell receptor beta chains follows, all from one sample in a study of blood T cell repertoires in COVID-19. Assay used: immunoSEQ multiplex PCR; TCRdb lists only in-frame clones, some missing. The sample holds 200,000 to 250,000 clones, approximately 90% seen once. The sequenced sample consisted of peripheral blood. Source of these receptors: a man aged 55 to 70 with COVID-19, enrolled during active disease. Both conserved end residues are part of each CDR3. The D gene is left open where the match is weak. For some rows the clone size is stated as once, few or many, or as a class when expanded; others skip it.

TRBV2	-	TRBJ2-1	TRBD2	CASSDPGLAGTRDEQFF	TGTGCCAGCAGTGATCCCGGACTAGCGGGGACAAGGGATGAGCAGTTCTTC
TRBV11-2	-	TRBJ1-5	-	CASSFLCPKPSNQPQHF	TGTGCCAGCAGCTTCCTTTGCCCAAAGCCAAGCAATCAGCCCCAGCATTTT
TRBV7-8	-	TRBJ1-5	TRBD1	CASSRDRGDQPQHF	TGTGCCAGCAGCCGAGACAGGGGCGATCAGCCCCAGCATTTT
TRBV7-9	-	TRBJ1-2	-	CASSSTWGGSDYGYTF	TGTGCCAGCAGCTCCACCTGGGGGGGTTCCGACTATGGCTACACCTTC
TRBV7-2	-	TRBJ2-1	-	CASSLAGSAGDEQFF	TGTGCCAGCAGCTTAGCAGGCTCCGCGGGCGATGAGCAGTTCTTC
TRBV21-1	-	TRBJ2-1	-	CASSMGGGLVF	TGTGCCAGCAGCATGGGTGGCGGACTGGTCTTC
TRBV2	-	TRBJ2-2	-	CASRIEIFGELFF	TGTGCCAGCAGGATAGAGATCTTCGGGGAGCTGTTTTTT
TRBV7-7	-	TRBJ2-3	TRBD1	CASRPQGLNTDTQYF	TGTGCTAGCAGACCACAGGGGTTAAACACAGATACGCAGTATTTT
TRBV2	-	TRBJ1-1	-	CASRLTTGPNTEAFF	TGTGCCAGCAGACTTACTACAGGACCCAACACTGAAGCTTTCTTT
TRBV6-5	once	TRBJ1-2	TRBD1	CASSYSGQGGGYTF	TGTGCCAGCAGTTACTCTGGACAGGGGGGTGGCTACACCTTC
TRBV7-9	-	TRBJ2-7	-	CASSLGPGVHYEQYF	TGTGCCAGCAGCTTAGGACCCGGGGTGCACTACGAGCAGTACTTC
TRBV3-1/TRBV3-2	-	TRBJ2-2	TRBD2	CASSQEAGVSTGELFF	TGTGCCAGCAGCCAGGAAGCGGGAGTGAGTACCGGGGAGCTGTTTTTT
TRBV12-3/TRBV12-4	-	TRBJ2-1	-	CASSLYNEQFF	TGTGCCAGCAGCCTTTACAATGAGCAGTTCTTC
TRBV4-2	-	TRBJ2-2	-	CASSQEGGNTGELFF	TGTGCCAGCAGCCAAGAAGGCGGGAACACCGGGGAGCTGTTTTTT
TRBV3-1/TRBV3-2	-	TRBJ2-2	-	CASSQDYTANTGELFF	TGTGCCAGCAGCCAAGATTATACAGCGAACACCGGGGAGCTGTTTTTT
TRBV6-5	-	TRBJ2-2	TRBD1	CASRPDRGGTGELFF	TGTGCCAGCCGACCGGACAGGGGAGGAACCGGGGAGCTGTTTTTT
TRBV2	-	TRBJ2-2	-	CASSEPARGSGELFF	TGTGCCAGCAGCGAACCAGCCCGGGGGAGCGGGGAGCTGTTTTTT
TRBV7-9	once	TRBJ1-5	TRBD1	CASRSDRGPNQPQHF	TGTGCCAGCAGATCCGACAGGGGTCCCAATCAGCCCCAGCATTTT
TRBV27	-	TRBJ1-5	-	CASGREQGQHF	TGTGCCAGTGGACGGGAACAGGGCCAGCATTTT
TRBV30	-	TRBJ2-7	-	CAWSGVGRARYYEQYF	TGTGCCTGGAGTGGGGTCGGGCGGGCGCGGTACTACGAGCAGTACTTC
TRBV29-1	-	TRBJ1-3	-	CSVSRETSGNTIYF	TGCAGCGTTTCAAGGGAGACCTCTGGAAACACCATATATTTT
TRBV7-8	-	TRBJ2-3	TRBD2	CASSLDFQREGPLSTDTQYF	TGTGCCAGCAGCTTAGATTTCCAGCGGGAGGGTCCTCTTAGCACAGATACGCAGTATTTT
TRBV12-3/TRBV12-4	once	TRBJ1-4	-	CASQGGGAEKLFF	TGTGCCAGTCAGGGTGGGGGGGCTGAAAAACTGTTTTTT
TRBV9	-	TRBJ1-4	-	CASSVGGLANEKLFF	TGTGCCAGCAGCGTAGGCGGGCTAGCTAATGAAAAACTGTTTTTT
TRBV2	-	TRBJ2-7	TRBD1	CASRDSSGRDRNEQYF	TGTGCCAGCAGGGATTCATCGGGACGGGACAGGAACGAGCAGTACTTC
TRBV29-1	once	TRBJ2-7	TRBD2	CSVEDQWEGYEQYF	TGCAGCGTTGAAGATCAATGGGAGGGCTACGAGCAGTACTTC
TRBV3-1/TRBV3-2	-	TRBJ1-5	-	CASSEDTLYQPQHF	TGTGCCAGCAGTGAAGACACTCTCTATCAGCCCCAGCATTTT
TRBV19	-	TRBJ1-2	-	CASSSGLRPNYGYTF	TGTGCCAGTAGTAGCGGGCTCCGGCCGAACTATGGCTACACCTTC
TRBV6-6	-	TRBJ2-7	TRBD1	CASSRDRGTEQYF	TGTGCCAGCAGTCGGGACAGGGGGACCGAGCAGTACTTC
TRBV18	-	TRBJ2-2	-	CTSSRFGNTGELFF	TGTACCAGCTCACGGTTTGGCAACACCGGGGAGCTGTTTTTT
TRBV6-1	-	TRBJ2-1	TRBD2	CASSARLAGIYNEQFF	TGTGCCAGCAGTGCGAGACTAGCGGGGATCTACAATGAGCAGTTCTTC
TRBV10-1	-	TRBJ2-1	-	CASSEVTSSYNEQFF	TGCGCCAGCAGTGAGGTGACTAGCTCCTACAATGAGCAGTTCTTC
TRBV6-5	few	TRBJ1-2	-	CASRGGDVRRDGYTF	TGTGCCAGCAGGGGGGGGGACGTACGAAGGGATGGCTACACCTTC
TRBV6-5	-	TRBJ2-5	TRBD2	CASLRLAGEGETQYF	TGTGCCAGCTTGAGACTAGCGGGAGAGGGGGAGACCCAGTACTTC
TRBV10-3	-	TRBJ2-2	TRBD1	CAISESRQGEAGELFF	TGTGCCATCAGTGAGTCACGGCAGGGGGAAGCCGGGGAGCTGTTTTTT
TRBV19	-	TRBJ2-3	-	CASKVATYTDTQYF	TGTGCCAGTAAGGTAGCGACTTACACAGATACGCAGTATTTT
TRBV6-1	-	TRBJ1-1	TRBD1	CASSGSGTGLRNTEAFF	TGTGCCAGCAGTGGCTCCGGGACAGGGTTGCGGAACACTGAAGCTTTCTTT
TRBV5-1	-	TRBJ2-5	-	CASSLVSGAQETQYF	TGCGCCAGCAGCTTGGTTTCTGGGGCCCAAGAGACCCAGTACTTC
TRBV11-3	-	TRBJ2-3	-	CASSLGAPRVDTQYF	TGTGCCAGCAGCTTGGGTGCGCCGAGGGTAGATACGCAGTATTTT